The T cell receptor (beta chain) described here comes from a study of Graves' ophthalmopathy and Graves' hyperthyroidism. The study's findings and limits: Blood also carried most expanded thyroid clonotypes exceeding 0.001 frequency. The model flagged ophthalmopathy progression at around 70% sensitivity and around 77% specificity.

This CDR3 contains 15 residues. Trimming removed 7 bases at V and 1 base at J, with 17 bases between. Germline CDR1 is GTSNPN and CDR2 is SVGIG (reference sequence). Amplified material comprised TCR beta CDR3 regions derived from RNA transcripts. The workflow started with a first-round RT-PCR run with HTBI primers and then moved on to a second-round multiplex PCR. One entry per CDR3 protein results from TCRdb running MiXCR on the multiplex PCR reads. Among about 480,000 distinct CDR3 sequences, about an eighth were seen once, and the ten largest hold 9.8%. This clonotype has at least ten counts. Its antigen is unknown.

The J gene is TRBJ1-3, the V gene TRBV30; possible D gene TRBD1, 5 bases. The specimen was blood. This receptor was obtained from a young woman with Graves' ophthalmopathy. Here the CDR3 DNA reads TGTGCCTATCACTCGAACTCAGGGTCTGGAAACACCATATATTTT. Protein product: CAYHSNSGSGNTIYF.